This T cell receptor beta chain was profiled in a study of blood T cell repertoires in COVID-19 (TCRdb year 2020). Background on the whole study: Samples from collaborators originated in the United States, Italy and Spain and spanned both the acute and convalescent phases of COVID-19. The material from the prospective study consisted of cDNA or gDNA derived from T cells, B-cell-depleted T cells, or PBMCs. Where HLA class I and class II types were available, the types were taken from metadata supplied by the sample provider, not from assay-based typing. The dataset comprised deeply sampled blood TCRbeta repertoires from subjects exposed to, actively infected with, or recovered from COVID-19. The samples were drawn from two sources: the first 160 participants of the ongoing ImmuneRACE study, and 950 to 1,500 subjects contributed by 6 global collaborators. Sample metadata almost always included a de-identified subject ID, COVID-19 status, age in years and sex. The repertoires were released in a freely available public database intended as a resource for research on the immune response to SARS-CoV-2. What the work shows at the level of the full study, not this receptor alone: Clinical and demographic metadata were provided uncurated, with the amount varying by source and participant.

In regard to this clone: Its antigen is unknown. No base qualities exist here, and no much larger clone lies one base off it.

The immunoSEQ Assay, a bias-controlled multiplex PCR, was used to amplify TCRbeta CDR3 regions from genomic DNA. Turning to the authors' computational methods: The number of nucleated cells in each sample was estimated from the amplification of reference gene primers within the assay. To quantify the absolute abundance of each unique TCRbeta CDR3 rearrangement, sequence reads were collapsed and filtered. For each sample, productive Simpson clonality was calculated by taking the square root of Simpson's diversity index across productive rearrangements. The clones in this table, taken by TCRdb from immuneACCESS, are in-frame only. Not every clone is retained; where verified, under half of the shortfall comes from an unresolved V gene, and the cause of the rest is unknown. The V and J calls and clone size come from that table; D and trimming were worked out from the DNA. Here the sample has 90,000 to 130,000 clones; around 86% occur a single time. The ten largest make up less than 8% of the sample.

The germline V gene yields SGHVS for CDR1 and FQNEAQ for CDR2. The CDR3 runs 16 amino acids, cysteine and phenylalanine included. The only DNA kept is the CDR3, 48 bases in frame from the first base. V and J are trimmed by 6 bases and 0 bases, and the gene matches miss 6 bases of the junction. Whole blood was collected in K2EDTA tubes by collaborating institutions according to the institutions' own protocols. For TCRbeta analysis, collaborators shipped samples as frozen whole blood, isolated PBMCs, or DNA extracted from either of those sample types. The sequence came from an older man with acute or convalescent COVID-19. What was sequenced was peripheral blood. The receptor chain draws on TRBV7-8 and TRBJ1-3, and TRBD1 matches 9 of the central bases. CDR3 region: CASSIQGAISGNTIYF. The DNA is TGTGCCAGCAGTATACAGGGGGCCATCTCTGGAAACACCATATATTTT.